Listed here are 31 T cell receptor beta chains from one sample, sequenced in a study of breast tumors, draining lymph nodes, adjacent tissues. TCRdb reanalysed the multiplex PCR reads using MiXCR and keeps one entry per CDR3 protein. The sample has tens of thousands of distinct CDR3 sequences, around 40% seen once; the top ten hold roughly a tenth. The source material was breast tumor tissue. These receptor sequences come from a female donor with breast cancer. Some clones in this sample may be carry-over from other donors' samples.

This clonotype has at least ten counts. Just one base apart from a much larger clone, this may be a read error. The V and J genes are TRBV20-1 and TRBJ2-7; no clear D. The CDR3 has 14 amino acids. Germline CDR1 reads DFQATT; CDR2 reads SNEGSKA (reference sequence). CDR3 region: CSAVVQAVSSEQYF. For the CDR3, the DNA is TGCAGTGCTGTAGTTCAGGCGGTCTCCTCCGAGCAGTACTTC.

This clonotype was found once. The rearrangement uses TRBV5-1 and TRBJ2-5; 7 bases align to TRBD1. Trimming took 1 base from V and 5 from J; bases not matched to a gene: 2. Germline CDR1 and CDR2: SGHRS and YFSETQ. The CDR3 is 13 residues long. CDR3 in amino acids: CASSLKGAETQYF. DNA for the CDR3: TGCGCCAGCAGCTTGAAGGGGGCGGAGACCCAGTACTTC.

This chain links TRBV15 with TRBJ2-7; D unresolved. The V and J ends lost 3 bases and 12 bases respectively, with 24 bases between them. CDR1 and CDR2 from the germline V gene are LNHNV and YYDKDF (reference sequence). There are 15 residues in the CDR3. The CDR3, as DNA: TGTGCCACCAGCAGTGCTACCCTGGGTCATACCCGGCGGTACTTC. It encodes CATSSATLGHTRRYF.

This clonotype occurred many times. The CDR3 DNA reads as TGTGCCAGCTCACCACCACCCTCTCCTTGGGAGCAGTACTTC. The encoded protein is CASSPPPSPWEQYF. The chain couples TRBV18 to TRBJ2-7, with unresolved D. This CDR3 spans 14 amino acids. Deletions cut 0 bases from V and 7 bases from J, with 13 bases between. Germline V gives CDR1 KGHSH, CDR2 LQKENI.

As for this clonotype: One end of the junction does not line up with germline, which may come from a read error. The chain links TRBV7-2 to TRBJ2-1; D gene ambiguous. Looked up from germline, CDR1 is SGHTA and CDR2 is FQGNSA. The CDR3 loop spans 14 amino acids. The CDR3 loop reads CARSYSGAYNEQFF. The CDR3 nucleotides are TGTGCCCGCAGCTACAGTGGGGCCTACAATGAGCAGTTCTTC.

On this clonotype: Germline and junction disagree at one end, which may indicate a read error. The CDR3 DNA follows: TGCGCCAGCGGCACCGCAGGGGGAGCTAACCATGGCTACACCTTC. It encodes CASGTAGGANHGYTF. The rearrangement uses TRBV5-1 and TRBJ1-2; 7 bases agree with TRBD1. From germline, CDR1 is SGHRS and CDR2 YFSETQ. The CDR3 has 15 residues.

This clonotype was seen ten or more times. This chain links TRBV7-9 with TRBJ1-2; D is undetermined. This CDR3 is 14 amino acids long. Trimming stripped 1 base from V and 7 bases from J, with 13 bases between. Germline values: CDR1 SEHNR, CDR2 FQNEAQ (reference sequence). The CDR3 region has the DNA TGTGCCAGCAGCTTAGGCCAGGAGGTCTCTGGCTACACCTTC. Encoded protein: CASSLGQEVSGYTF.

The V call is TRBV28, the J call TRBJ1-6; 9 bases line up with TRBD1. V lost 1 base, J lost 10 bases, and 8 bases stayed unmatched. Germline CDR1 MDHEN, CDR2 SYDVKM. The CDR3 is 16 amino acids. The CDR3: CASSLSGTGLGSPLHF. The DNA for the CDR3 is TGTGCCAGCAGTTTATCGGGGACAGGGTTAGGGTCACCCCTCCACTTT.

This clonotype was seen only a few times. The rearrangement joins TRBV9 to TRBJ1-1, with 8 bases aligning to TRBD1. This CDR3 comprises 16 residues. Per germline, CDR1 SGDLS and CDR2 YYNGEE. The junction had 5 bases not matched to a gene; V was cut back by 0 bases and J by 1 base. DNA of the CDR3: TGTGCCAGCAGCGTAGGGGCGGGGACAGGGAACACTGAAGCTTTCTTT. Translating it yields CASSVGAGTGNTEAFF. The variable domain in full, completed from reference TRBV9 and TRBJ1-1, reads DSGVTQTPKHLITATGQRVTLRCSPRSGDLSVYWYQQSLDQGLQFLIQYYNGEERAKGNILERFSAQQFPDLHSELNLSSLELGDSALYFCASSVGAGTGNTEAFFGQGTRLTVV.

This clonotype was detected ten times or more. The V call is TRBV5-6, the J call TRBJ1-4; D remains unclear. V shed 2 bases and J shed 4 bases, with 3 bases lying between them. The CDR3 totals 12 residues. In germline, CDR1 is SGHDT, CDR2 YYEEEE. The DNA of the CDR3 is TGTGCCAGCAGCTTTGGTAATGAAAAACTGTTTTTT. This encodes CASSFGNEKLFF.

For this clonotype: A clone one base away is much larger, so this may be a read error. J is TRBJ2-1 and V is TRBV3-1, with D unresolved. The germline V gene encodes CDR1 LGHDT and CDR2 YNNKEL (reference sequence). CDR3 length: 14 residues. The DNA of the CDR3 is TGTGCCAGCAGCCAAGATGATCGTTACAGTGAGCAGTTCTTC. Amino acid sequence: CASSQDDRYSEQFF.

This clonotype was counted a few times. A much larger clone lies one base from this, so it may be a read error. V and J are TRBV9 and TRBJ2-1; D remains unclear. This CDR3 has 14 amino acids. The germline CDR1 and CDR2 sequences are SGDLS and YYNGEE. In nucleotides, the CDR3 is TGTGCCAGCAGCGTAGTTTGGAAAAACAATGAGCAGTCCTTC. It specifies CASSVVWKNNEQSF.

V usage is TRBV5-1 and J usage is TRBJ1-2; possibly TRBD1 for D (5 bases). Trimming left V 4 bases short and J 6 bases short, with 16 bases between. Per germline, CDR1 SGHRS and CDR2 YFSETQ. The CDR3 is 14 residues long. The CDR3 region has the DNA TGCGCCAGCAGCCGAACTGGGACCGGGAATGGCTACACCTTC. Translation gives CASSRTGTGNGYTF.

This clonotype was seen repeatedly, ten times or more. CDR3 bases: TGTGCCTTACCGGGACTAGCGGGGAACCAAGAGACCCAGTACTTC. Its protein is CALPGLAGNQETQYF. The chain couples TRBV6-4 to TRBJ2-5, with TRBD2 identical over 13 bases. CDR3 length: 15 amino acids. Per the germline V gene, CDR1 is MRHNA and CDR2 is SNTAGT. The trim removed 11 bases at V and 0 bases at J, leaving 6 bases unmatched.

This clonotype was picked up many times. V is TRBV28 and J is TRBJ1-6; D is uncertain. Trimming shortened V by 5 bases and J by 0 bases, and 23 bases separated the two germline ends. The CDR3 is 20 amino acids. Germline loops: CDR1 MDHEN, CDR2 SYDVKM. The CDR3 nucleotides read TGTGCCAGCAGTCCGACGTTCCTTTCAGGATTTAGCTCCTATAATTCACCCCTCCACTTT. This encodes CASSPTFLSGFSSYNSPLHF.

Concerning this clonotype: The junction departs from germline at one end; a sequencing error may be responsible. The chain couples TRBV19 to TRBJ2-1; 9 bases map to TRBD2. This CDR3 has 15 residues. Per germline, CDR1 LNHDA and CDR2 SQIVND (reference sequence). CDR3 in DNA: TGTGCCAGCGATAGCGGACTAGCGACCTACAATGAGCAGTCCTTC. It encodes CASDSGLATYNEQSF.

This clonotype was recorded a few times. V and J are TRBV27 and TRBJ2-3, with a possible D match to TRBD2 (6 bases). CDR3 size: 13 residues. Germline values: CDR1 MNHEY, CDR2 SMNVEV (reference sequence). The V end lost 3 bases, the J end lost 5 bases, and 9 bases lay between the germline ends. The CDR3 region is CASSFRREDTQYF. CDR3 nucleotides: TGTGCCAGCAGTTTTCGGCGGGAAGATACGCAGTATTTT.

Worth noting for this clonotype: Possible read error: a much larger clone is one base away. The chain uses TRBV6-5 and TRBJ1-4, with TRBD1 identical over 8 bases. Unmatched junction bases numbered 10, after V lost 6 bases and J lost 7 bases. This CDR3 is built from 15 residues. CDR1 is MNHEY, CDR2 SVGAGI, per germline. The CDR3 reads CASSLAGQAFEKLFF. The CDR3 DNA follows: TGTGCCAGCAGCCTAGCGGGACAGGCATTTGAAAAACTGTTTTTT.

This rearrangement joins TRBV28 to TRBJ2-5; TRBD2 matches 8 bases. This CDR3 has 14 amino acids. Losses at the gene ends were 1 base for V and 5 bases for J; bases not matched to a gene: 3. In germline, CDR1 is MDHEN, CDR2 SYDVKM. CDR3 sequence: CASSLSGGRETQYF. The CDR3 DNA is TGTGCCAGCAGTTTATCGGGCGGGAGGGAGACCCAGTACTTC.

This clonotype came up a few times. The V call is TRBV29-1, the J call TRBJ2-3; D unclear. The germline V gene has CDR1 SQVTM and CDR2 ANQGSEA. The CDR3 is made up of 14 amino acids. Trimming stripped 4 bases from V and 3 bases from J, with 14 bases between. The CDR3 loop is CSVVLWGGTDTQYF. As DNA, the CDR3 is TGCAGCGTTGTGTTATGGGGTGGGACAGATACGCAGTATTTT.

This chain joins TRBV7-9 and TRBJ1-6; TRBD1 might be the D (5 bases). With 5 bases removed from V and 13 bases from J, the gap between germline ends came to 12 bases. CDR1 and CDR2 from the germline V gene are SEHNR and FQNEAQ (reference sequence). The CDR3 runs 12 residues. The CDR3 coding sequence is TGTGCCAGCAGCCCCAGCGGGGCCCCCCTCCACTTT. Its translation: CASSPSGAPLHF.

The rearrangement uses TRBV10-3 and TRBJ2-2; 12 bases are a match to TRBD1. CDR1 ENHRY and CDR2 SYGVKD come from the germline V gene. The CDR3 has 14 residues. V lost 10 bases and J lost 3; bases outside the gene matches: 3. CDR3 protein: CASGTGGYTGELFF. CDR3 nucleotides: TGTGCCAGCGGGACAGGGGGCTACACCGGGGAGCTGTTTTTT.

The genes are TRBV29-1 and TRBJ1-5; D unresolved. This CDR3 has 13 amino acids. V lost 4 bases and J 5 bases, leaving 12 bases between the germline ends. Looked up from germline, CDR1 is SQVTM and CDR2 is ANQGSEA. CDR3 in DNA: TGCAGCGTTGTGGGTCAGCTAGATCAGCCCCAGCATTTT. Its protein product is CSVVGQLDQPQHF. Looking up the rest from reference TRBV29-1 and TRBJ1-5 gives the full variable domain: SAVISQKPSRDICQRGTSLTIQCQVDSQVTMMFWYRQQPGQSLTLIATANQGSEATYESGFVIDKFPISRPNLTFSTLTVSNMSPEDSSIYLCSVVGQLDQPQHFGDGTRLSIL.

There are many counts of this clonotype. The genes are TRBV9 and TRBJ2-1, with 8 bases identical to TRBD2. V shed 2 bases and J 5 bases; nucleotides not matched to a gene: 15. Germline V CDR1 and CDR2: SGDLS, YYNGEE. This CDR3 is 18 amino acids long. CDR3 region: CASSVPSGRREVHNEQFF. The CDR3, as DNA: TGTGCCAGCAGCGTCCCCTCTGGGCGGCGGGAGGTACACAATGAGCAGTTCTTC.

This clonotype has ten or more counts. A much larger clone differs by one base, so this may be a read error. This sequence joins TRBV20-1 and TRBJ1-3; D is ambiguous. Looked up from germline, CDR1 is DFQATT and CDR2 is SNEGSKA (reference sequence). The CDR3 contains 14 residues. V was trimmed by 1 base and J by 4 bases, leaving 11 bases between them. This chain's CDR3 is CSARAERRGNTIYF. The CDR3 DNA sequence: TGCAGTGCTAGAGCCGAGAGGAGAGGAAACACCATATATTTT.

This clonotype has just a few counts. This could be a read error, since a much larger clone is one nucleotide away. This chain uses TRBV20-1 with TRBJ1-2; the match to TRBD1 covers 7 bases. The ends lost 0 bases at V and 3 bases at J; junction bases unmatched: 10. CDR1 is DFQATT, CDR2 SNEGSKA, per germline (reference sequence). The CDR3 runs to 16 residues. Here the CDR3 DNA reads TGCAGTGCTAGAGATCCCCGACAGGGTACGGACTATGGCTACACCTTC. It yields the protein CSARDPRQGTDYGYTF.

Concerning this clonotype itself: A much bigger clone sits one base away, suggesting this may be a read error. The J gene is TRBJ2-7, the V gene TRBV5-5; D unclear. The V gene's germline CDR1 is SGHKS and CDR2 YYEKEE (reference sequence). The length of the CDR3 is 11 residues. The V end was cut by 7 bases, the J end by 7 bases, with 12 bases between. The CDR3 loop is CASSNLVEQYF. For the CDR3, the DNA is TGTGCCAGCTCGAATCTTGTGGAGCAGTACTTC.

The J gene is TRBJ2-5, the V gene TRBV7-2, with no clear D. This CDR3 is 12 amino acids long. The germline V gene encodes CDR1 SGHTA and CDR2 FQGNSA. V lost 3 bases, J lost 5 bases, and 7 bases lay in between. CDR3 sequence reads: CASSFRMETQYF. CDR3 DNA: TGTGCCAGCAGCTTTAGAATGGAGACCCAGTACTTC.

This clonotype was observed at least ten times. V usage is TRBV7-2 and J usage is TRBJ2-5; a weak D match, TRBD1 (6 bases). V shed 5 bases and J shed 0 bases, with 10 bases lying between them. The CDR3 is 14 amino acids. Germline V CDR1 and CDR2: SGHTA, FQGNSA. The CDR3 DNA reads TGTGCCAGCAGCCGACAGGTTTACCAAGAGACCCAGTACTTC. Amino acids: CASSRQVYQETQYF.

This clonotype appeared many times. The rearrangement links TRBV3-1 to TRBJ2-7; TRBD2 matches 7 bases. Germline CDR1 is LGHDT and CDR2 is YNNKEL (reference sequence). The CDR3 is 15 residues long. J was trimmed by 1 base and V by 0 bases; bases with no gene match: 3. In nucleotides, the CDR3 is TGTGCCAGCAGCCAAGAGGGCGGGAGATCCTACGAGCAGTACTTC. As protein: CASSQEGGRSYEQYF.

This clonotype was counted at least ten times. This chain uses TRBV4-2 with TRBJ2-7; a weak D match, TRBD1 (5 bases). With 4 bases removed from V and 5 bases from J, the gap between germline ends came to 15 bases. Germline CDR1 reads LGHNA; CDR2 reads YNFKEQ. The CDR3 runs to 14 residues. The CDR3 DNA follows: TGTGCCAGCAGCCTCCCCGGGTTAGGGGACGAGCAGTACTTC. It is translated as CASSLPGLGDEQYF.